A single sample gave rise to the 20 T cell receptor beta chains below, sequenced in a study of human T cells and chemical hapten exposure. MiXCR, applied by TCRdb to the RACE reads, yields one record per CDR3 protein. The profile shows about 290,000 distinct CDR3 sequences, 7.5% to 9% of them singletons. Regarding time point: pre-sensitization, week 0. Treatment described: therapeutic diphenylcyclopropenone sensitization with weekly scalp DPC. Here the sequenced sample was whole blood, taken in connection with sensitization to the hapten diphenylcyclopropenone (DPC). Every receptor here comes from a young man with alopecia areata. Some clones in this sample may be carry-over from other donors' samples.

The chain uses TRBV7-2 and TRBJ2-3; possibly TRBD1 or TRBD2 for D (5 bases each). V lost 9 bases and J 2 bases, leaving 18 bases between the germline ends. This CDR3 is 15 amino acids long. Germline V gene lookup returns CDR1 SGHTA and CDR2 FQGNSA. CDR3 loop: CASPRDPLITDTQYF. The CDR3 DNA follows: TGTGCCAGTCCCCGGGACCCCCTCATCACAGATACGCAGTATTTT.

This clonotype has more than one count but fewer than ten. V gene TRBV18 combines with J gene TRBJ1-5, with no clear D. This CDR3 has 12 amino acids. V was clipped by 2 bases and J by 13 bases, with 12 bases between them. CDR1 is KGHSH, CDR2 LQKENI, per germline. The DNA of the CDR3 is TGTGCCAGCTCACCAGAAGGACCGCGGCAGCATTTT. Its translation: CASSPEGPRQHF.

This clonotype was counted many times. V and J are TRBV15 and TRBJ2-4, with D perhaps given as TRBD1 or TRBD2 (5 bases each). Germline CDR1 LNHNV, CDR2 YYDKDF (reference sequence). There are 15 residues in the CDR3. The germline V and J ends were trimmed by 3 bases and 4 bases, with 13 bases remaining between them. This chain's CDR3 is CATSSIATAKNIQYF. The DNA of the CDR3 is TGTGCCACCAGCAGTATAGCGACAGCTAAAAACATTCAGTACTTC.

In its sample, this clonotype was seen a few times. The chain links TRBV12-3 or TRBV12-4 to TRBJ1-1; D is uncertain. The CDR3 is 13 amino acids. Deletions cut 1 base from V and 4 bases from J, with 7 bases between. CDR3 in DNA: TGTGCCAGCAGTTTAGGTCCGTTCACTGAAGCTTTCTTT. Protein product: CASSLGPFTEAFF.

The chain combines TRBV9 with TRBJ2-7; no clear D. The CDR3 sequence is 15 residues long. Germline-derived CDR1 and CDR2 are SGDLS and YYNGEE. V lost 0 bases, J lost 3 bases, and 13 bases lay in between. DNA for the CDR3: TGTGCCAGCAGCGTAGTCGAGACACCCTTCTACGAGCAGTACTTC. Its protein product is CASSVVETPFYEQYF. Full variable domain (rest looked up from reference TRBV9 and TRBJ2-7): DSGVTQTPKHLITATGQRVTLRCSPRSGDLSVYWYQQSLDQGLQFLIQYYNGEERAKGNILERFSAQQFPDLHSELNLSSLELGDSALYFCASSVVETPFYEQYFGPGTRLTVT.

This clonotype was seen only a few times. The chain employs TRBV7-8 and TRBJ2-7; D might be TRBD2 (5 bases). V lost 2 bases and J lost 2, with 10 bases in between. From germline, CDR1 is SGHVS and CDR2 FQNEAQ. This CDR3 comprises 14 residues. DNA for the CDR3: TGTGCCAGCAGCTTACACGGGGTGGCCTACGAGCAGTACGTC. Its translation: CASSLHGVAYEQYV.

This clonotype was seen more than once but under ten times. The V and J genes are TRBV7-2 and TRBJ1-2; no reliable D call. This CDR3 region has 12 residues. Trimming pared 5 bases from V and 3 bases from J, leaving 7 bases between. Germline-derived CDR1 and CDR2 are SGHTA and FQGNSA. In DNA form, the CDR3 reads TGTGCCAGCAGCGGCAGCCACTATGGCTACACCTTC. It is translated as CASSGSHYGYTF.

This clonotype was seen repeatedly, ten times or more. The chain is built from TRBV7-3 and TRBJ1-1; no reliable D call. The CDR3 is made up of 13 amino acids. V lost 4 bases to trimming and J lost 7 bases, with 13 bases between them. Germline CDR1 and CDR2: SGHTA and FQGTGA. This CDR3 is CASSSSDGFEAFF. The DNA for the CDR3 is TGTGCCAGCAGCTCCTCGGACGGTTTTGAAGCTTTCTTT. The whole variable domain, filled in from reference TRBV7-3 and TRBJ1-1, reads GAGVSQTPSNKVTEKGKYVELRCDPISGHTALYWYRQSLGQGPEFLIYFQGTGAADDSGLPNDRFFAVRPEGSVSTLKIQRTERGDSAVYLCASSSSDGFEAFFGQGTRLTVV.

This chain links TRBV9 with TRBJ1-1, with 7 bases lining up with TRBD1. CDR1 is SGDLS, CDR2 YYNGEE, per germline. The CDR3 length is 15 residues. The ends lost 4 bases at V and 1 base at J; junction bases unmatched: 7. The CDR3 nucleotides are TGTGCCAGCAGCATTACAGGGGAAACGAACACTGAAGCTTTCTTT. It yields the protein CASSITGETNTEAFF.

The chain links TRBV4-1 to TRBJ2-5, with D perhaps TRBD2 (7 bases). The V end was cut by 1 base, the J end by 5 bases, with 20 bases between. CDR1 and CDR2 from the germline V gene are MGHRA and YSYEKL. The CDR3 runs 17 residues. Written as DNA, the CDR3 is TGCGCCAGCAGCCAAGGGGGACGGGGGGCTAGATTGGAGACCCAGTACTTC. This translates into CASSQGGRGARLETQYF.

There are many counts of this clonotype. The chain employs TRBV5-1 and TRBJ1-2; D possibly corresponds to TRBD1 (5 bases). Germline loops: CDR1 SGHRS, CDR2 YFSETQ. The CDR3 runs 14 residues. The V end was cut by 3 bases, the J end by 2 bases, with 11 bases between. DNA for the CDR3: TGCGCCAGCAGCTCGCAGACAGCCAACTATGGCTACACCTTC. It yields the protein CASSSQTANYGYTF.

A few counts support this clonotype. The V gene is TRBV4-2, the J gene TRBJ2-3; D possibly uses TRBD1 or TRBD2 (6 bases each). Trimming left V 0 bases short and J 0 bases short, with 16 bases between. This CDR3 comprises 18 residues. CDR1 is LGHNA and CDR2 is YNFKEQ in the germline V gene. The DNA for the CDR3 is TGTGCCAGCAGCCAAGATCGGGGGCTTCCCACTAGCACAGATACGCAGTATTTT. Protein sequence: CASSQDRGLPTSTDTQYF.

J is TRBJ1-4 and V is TRBV29-1; D perhaps matches TRBD1 (5 bases). The germline CDR1 and CDR2 sequences are SQVTM and ANQGSEA. The CDR3 spans 12 residues. V was cut by 7 bases and J by 8 bases, with 14 bases left in between. In DNA form, the CDR3 reads TGCAGCGCCGGGGGGTCGTGGGAAAAACTGTTTTTT. Translating it yields CSAGGSWEKLFF. Complete variable domain (other parts from reference TRBV29-1 and TRBJ1-4): SAVISQKPSRDICQRGTSLTIQCQVDSQVTMMFWYRQQPGQSLTLIATANQGSEATYESGFVIDKFPISRPNLTFSTLTVSNMSPEDSSIYLCSAGGSWEKLFFGSGTQLSVL.

The gene calls are TRBV12-3 or TRBV12-4 and TRBJ2-3, with 11 nucleotides matching TRBD2. The CDR3 contains 16 residues. V lost 4 bases and J lost 1; bases outside the gene matches: 4. The CDR3 nucleotides read TGTGCCAGCAGTTCACTAGCGGGGGCAGGCACAGATACGCAGTATTTT. Amino acids: CASSSLAGAGTDTQYF.

The V gene is TRBV7-2, the J gene TRBJ2-1; unclear D gene. Trimming stripped 2 bases from V and 5 bases from J, with 7 bases between. Looked up from germline, CDR1 is SGHTA and CDR2 is FQGNSA. This CDR3 has 13 residues. This CDR3 reads CASSLNRDNEQFF. The CDR3 DNA reads as TGTGCCAGCAGCTTAAACAGAGACAATGAGCAGTTCTTC. Full variable domain (remainder filled in from reference TRBV7-2 and TRBJ2-1): GAGVSQSPSNKVTEKGKDVELRCDPISGHTALYWYRQSLGQGLEFLIYFQGNSAPDKSGLPSDRFSAERTGGSVSTLTIQRTQQEDSAVYLCASSLNRDNEQFFGPGTRLTVL.

This clonotype has at least ten counts. The J gene is TRBJ2-7, the V gene TRBV28; D gene unclear. Trimming took off 6 bases at V and 5 bases at J, with 14 bases between the two ends. The CDR3 contains 13 residues. Per the germline V gene, CDR1 is MDHEN and CDR2 is SYDVKM. The CDR3 DNA reads as TGTGCCAGCAGCCCTCAAAACCGCCACGAGCAGTACTTC. Its protein is CASSPQNRHEQYF.

The genes are TRBV20-1 and TRBJ1-2, with 9 bases identical to TRBD1. CDR1 and CDR2 (germline): DFQATT, SNEGSKA (reference sequence). This CDR3 contains 12 residues. J gave up 4 bases and V 8 bases, and 5 bases lay outside the gene matches. CDR3: CSRDRVIYGYTF. The CDR3 DNA reads TGCAGTCGGGACAGGGTAATCTATGGCTACACCTTC.

In this sample, this clonotype turned up a few times. The gene calls are TRBV5-1 and TRBJ1-5, with D possibly being TRBD1 (5 bases). V was pared by 0 bases and J by 0 bases, with 7 bases between. Per the germline V gene, CDR1 is SGHRS and CDR2 is YFSETQ. The CDR3 length is 15 residues. In DNA form, the CDR3 reads TGCGCCAGCAGCTTGGATACAGGTAGCAATCAGCCCCAGCATTTT. Amino acid sequence: CASSLDTGSNQPQHF. Variable domain in full (rest from reference TRBV5-1 and TRBJ1-5): KAGVTQTPRYLIKTRGQQVTLSCSPISGHRSVSWYQQTPGQGLQFLFEYFSETQRNKGNFPGRFSGRQFSNSRSEMNVSTLELGDSALYLCASSLDTGSNQPQHFGDGTRLSIL.

The rearrangement uses TRBV7-2 and TRBJ2-5; tentatively, D is TRBD1 (5 bases). In germline, CDR1 is SGHTA, CDR2 FQGNSA. Trimming cost V 5 bases and J 1 base, with 11 bases left between them. This CDR3 region has 14 residues. The CDR3 here is CASSPQGSQETQYF. CDR3 coding DNA: TGTGCCAGCAGCCCCCAGGGTTCCCAAGAGACCCAGTACTTC.

The chain uses TRBV5-6 and TRBJ1-4, with D perhaps TRBD1 (6 bases). V was shortened by 1 base and J by 8 bases, with 12 bases between the two germline ends. Per germline, CDR1 SGHDT and CDR2 YYEEEE. This CDR3 comprises 14 residues. CDR3 residues: CASSLRQGLEKLFF. The CDR3 DNA reads TGTGCCAGCAGCTTGAGGCAGGGGCTCGAAAAACTGTTTTTT. Together with reference TRBV5-6 and TRBJ1-4, the CDR3 gives the full variable domain: DAGVTQSPTHLIKTRGQQVTLRCSPKSGHDTVSWYQQALGQGPQFIFQYYEEEERQRGNFPDRFSGHQFPNYSSELNVNALLLGDSALYLCASSLRQGLEKLFFGSGTQLSVL.